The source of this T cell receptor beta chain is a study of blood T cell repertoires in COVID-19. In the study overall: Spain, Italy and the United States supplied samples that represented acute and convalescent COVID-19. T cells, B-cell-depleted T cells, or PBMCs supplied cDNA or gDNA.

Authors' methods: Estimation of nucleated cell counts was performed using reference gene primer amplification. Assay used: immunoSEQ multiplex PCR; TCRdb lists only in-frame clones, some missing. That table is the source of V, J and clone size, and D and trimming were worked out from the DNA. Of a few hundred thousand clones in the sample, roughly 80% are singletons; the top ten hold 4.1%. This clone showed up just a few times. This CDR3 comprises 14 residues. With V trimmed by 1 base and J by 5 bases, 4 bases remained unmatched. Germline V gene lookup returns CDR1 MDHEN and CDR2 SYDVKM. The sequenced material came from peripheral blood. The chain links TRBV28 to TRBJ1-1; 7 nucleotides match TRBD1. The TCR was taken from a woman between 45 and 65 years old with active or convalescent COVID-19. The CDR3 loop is CASSLSGQVTEAFF. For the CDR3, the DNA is TGTGCCAGCAGTTTATCCGGACAGGTGACTGAAGCTTTCTTT.